Listed below are T cell receptor beta chains from one sample, sequenced in a study of T cells after yellow fever vaccination. TCRdb reanalysed the 5' RACE reads using MiXCR and keeps one entry per CDR3 protein. The sample holds some 340,000 distinct CDR3 sequences, over 4% seen once. The sequenced sample was PBMCs, obtained 5 days after the yellow fever booster vaccination. Every receptor here comes from a man between 18 and 35 years old who received the YFV17D yellow fever vaccine. CDR3s include the opening cysteine and the closing phenylalanine or tryptophan. Fields, in order: D gene, V gene, J gene, clone size, CDR3 protein, CDR3 DNA. The D gene is left open where the match is weak. The listing skips clone size in some rows; elsewhere it reads once, few, many or a size class.

NA	TRBV9	TRBJ2-3	many	CASSVAPIGRDTQYF	TGTGCCAGCAGCGTAGCCCCGATTGGACGAGATACGCAGTATTTT
NA	TRBV20-1	TRBJ2-1	many	CSAQETFSRTLNNEQFF	TGCAGTGCCCAGGAAACGTTTTCTCGGACATTGAACAATGAGCAGTTCTTC
TRBD1	TRBV5-4	TRBJ2-3	few	CASSRTGGITDTQYF	TGTGCCAGCAGCCGGACAGGGGGCATCACAGATACGCAGTATTTT
NA	TRBV6-5	TRBJ2-3	many	CASSYSVSTDTQYF	TGTGCCAGCAGTTACTCTGTCAGCACAGATACGCAGTATTTT
NA	TRBV12-3/TRBV12-4	TRBJ1-4	NA	CASKLEGREKLFF	TGTGCCAGCAAACTAGAGGGCCGCGAAAAACTGTTTTTT
NA	TRBV24-1	TRBJ2-2	few	CATGGPNTGELFF	TGTGCCACGGGGGGGCCTAACACCGGGGAGCTGTTTTTT
NA	TRBV7-9	TRBJ2-7	NA	CASSLGGFREQYF	TGTGCCAGCAGCTTAGGGGGGTTCAGAGAGCAGTACTTC
NA	TRBV24-1	TRBJ1-4	few	CATRNEKLFF	TGTGCCACCAGGAATGAAAAACTGTTTTTT
TRBD1	TRBV19	TRBJ1-1	few	CASRDRFMNTEAFF	TGTGCCAGCCGGGACAGATTCATGAACACTGAAGCTTTCTTT
TRBD2	TRBV6-1	TRBJ2-2	NA	CASGSSGGAGELFF	TGTGCCAGCGGATCTAGCGGTGGAGCCGGGGAGCTGTTTTTT
NA	TRBV28	TRBJ2-2	NA	CASSLGLALTTGELFF	TGTGCCAGCAGTTTAGGGTTAGCGCTTACCACCGGGGAGCTGTTTTTT
TRBD1	TRBV11-2	TRBJ1-2	NA	CASTYGTGLNYGYTF	TGTGCCAGCACCTACGGGACAGGCCTTAACTATGGCTACACCTTC
NA	TRBV10-3	TRBJ1-2	NA	CAISESRGGDYGYTF	TGTGCCATCAGTGAGTCGAGAGGGGGTGACTATGGCTACACCTTC
NA	TRBV12-3/TRBV12-4	TRBJ1-5	NA	CASSLNPNQPQHF	TGTGCCAGCAGTTTAAATCCCAATCAGCCCCAGCATTTT
NA	TRBV6-1	TRBJ1-2	NA	CASSEAQAYGYTF	TGTGCCAGCAGTGAAGCGCAAGCGTATGGCTACACCTTC
NA	TRBV12-3/TRBV12-4	TRBJ2-4	few	CASSLRRQAILAKNIQYF	TGTGCCAGCAGCTTAAGGCGGCAGGCGATTCTAGCCAAAAACATTCAGTACTTC
NA	TRBV12-3/TRBV12-4	TRBJ2-3	few	CASSLGEHTDTQYF	TGTGCCAGCAGTTTAGGAGAGCACACAGATACGCAGTATTTT
TRBD1	TRBV6-6	TRBJ1-1	NA	CASTGTGGTEAFF	TGTGCCAGCACCGGGACAGGGGGCACTGAAGCTTTCTTT
TRBD2	TRBV7-3	TRBJ2-2	many	CASSSSRGGSGELFF	TGTGCCAGCAGCTCCTCTCGGGGGGGAAGCGGGGAGCTGTTTTTT
TRBD1	TRBV5-1	TRBJ2-7	few	CASSLGSTGSSEQYF	TGCGCCAGCAGCTTGGGGTCGACAGGGTCCTCCGAGCAGTACTTC
NA	TRBV5-6	TRBJ2-5	few	CASSSSLKETQYF	TGTGCCAGCAGTTCTTCCCTAAAAGAGACCCAGTACTTC
NA	TRBV6-5	TRBJ1-2	few	CASSYSQVRGYTF	TGTGCCAGCAGTTACTCGCAGGTTCGGGGCTACACCTTC
TRBD2	TRBV3-1	TRBJ2-5	NA	CASSSGLAGGHGRETQYF	TGTGCCAGCAGCTCCGGACTAGCGGGGGGCCACGGCCGGGAGACCCAGTACTTC